Below are 5 T cell receptor beta chains sequenced from a single sample in a study of T-cell memory formation after mild COVID-19. TCRdb fed the 5' RACE reads into MiXCR, producing one record per CDR3 protein. There are 190,000 or so distinct CDR3 sequences in the sample; around 25% occur only once, and approximately 10% lies in the top ten. The sequencing sample was made of PBMCs or a T cell subset sorted from them (not recorded which). These receptors were obtained from an adult woman who had mild COVID-19 (a few samples of this study predate the infection). Cell type and time point are not known.

This clonotype came up once. This chain uses TRBV12-3 or TRBV12-4 with TRBJ2-5; no clear D gene. The V end lost 8 bases, the J end lost 5 bases, and 15 bases lay between the germline ends. The CDR3 has 13 residues. CDR3 protein: CASGSRATETQYF. The CDR3, as DNA: TGTGCCAGCGGTTCTCGGGCGACGGAGACCCAGTACTTC.

J is TRBJ2-7 and V is TRBV27, with D perhaps assigned TRBD1 or TRBD2 (5 bases each). CDR1 and CDR2 from the germline V gene are MNHEY and SMNVEV (reference sequence). Trimming cost V 10 bases and J 6 bases, with 19 bases left between them. There are 13 residues in the CDR3. CDR3 sequence (DNA): TGTGCCACCAAAAGGGGCGCAGGGACCGAGCAGTACTTC. Translated: CATKRGAGTEQYF.

The CDR3 sequence is CASSLGLEPEQYF. CDR3 bases: TGTGCCAGCAGCTTAGGTCTCGAACCCGAGCAGTACTTC. The chain links TRBV7-6 to TRBJ2-7, with D unclear. The V gene lost 1 base and the J gene lost 6 bases, with 10 bases spanning the gap. There are 13 residues in the CDR3. Germline V gene data show CDR1 as SGHVS and CDR2 as FNYEAQ.

V and J are TRBV6-4 and TRBJ2-3, with 8 bases that match TRBD1. CDR1 and CDR2 (germline): MRHNA, SNTAGT. Losses at the gene ends were 6 bases for V and 1 base for J; bases not matched to a gene: 6. The CDR3 is made up of 15 amino acids. In DNA, the CDR3 is TGTGCCAGCAGCGCCGGGACAGGTCGCACAGATACGCAGTATTTT. Translated, it gives CASSAGTGRTDTQYF.

This sequence joins TRBV18 and TRBJ2-1; TRBD1 matches at 7 bases. This CDR3 region has 15 residues. From germline, CDR1 is KGHSH and CDR2 LQKENI. After removal of 3 bases from V and 6 bases from J, the junction contained 8 bases not matched to a gene. The CDR3 nucleotides are TGTGCCAGCTCACCTTGGGACAGTATCGGCAATGAGCAGTTCTTC. Protein sequence: CASSPWDSIGNEQFF. Full variable domain (remainder filled in from reference TRBV18 and TRBJ2-1): NAGVMQNPRHLVRRRGQEARLRCSPMKGHSHVYWYRQLPEEGLKFMVYLQKENIIDESGMPKERFSAEFPKEGPSILRIQQVVRGDSAAYFCASSPWDSIGNEQFFGPGTRLTVL.